This paragraph reports one T cell receptor (beta chain). The antigen remains unidentified. This sample was included in a study of shared clonotypes between healthy human individuals. Points from the study as a whole: In this cohort, only blood was sampled, and tissue repertoires likely differ. Sorted-subset sequencing was shown by rarefaction to be incomplete despite large depth. Estimated richness was generally greater in naive than memory subsets.

This table comes from immunoSEQ multiplex PCR, and its TCRdb copy is limited to in-frame clones, with some not included. The table records about 680,000 clones, about 90% of them present only once. This CDR3 contains 19 residues. V was trimmed by 1 base and J by 0 bases, leaving 20 bases between them. CDR1 and CDR2 from the germline V gene are SGHVS and FQNEAQ. CD8 cells classed as naive were CD45RO-negative and positively selected for CCR7, excluding terminally differentiated effector memory CD45RA+ cells. Each of the donors was a healthy adult who was HIV-negative and had not had a recent acute infection or vaccination.

Specimen: naive CD8+ T cells sorted from blood. The source is a man younger than 45 in good health. V usage is TRBV7-8 and J usage is TRBJ2-3; D remains unclear. The CDR3 loop is CASSLELDGGSTSTDTQYF. Here the CDR3 DNA reads TGTGCCAGCAGCTTAGAGCTCGACGGTGGAAGCACTAGCACAGATACGCAGTATTTT.